This T cell receptor beta chain is from a study of cytomegalovirus exposure and HLA in healthy donors. Study-wide results and limits: In a later analysis, specific HLA alleles were associated with 15,000 to 20,000 TCR beta sequences at a 0.05 false discovery rate. In vitro assays verified that three CMV-associated chains recognized CMV antigens specifically. TCR beta V- and J-gene trimming was later associated with a missense DCLRE1C variant.

V was pared by 4 bases and J by 3 bases, with 3 bases of the junction left unmatched. Germline assignment: CDR1 MGHDK and CDR2 SYGVNS. This CDR3 spans 14 amino acids. A note on this clone: No antigen is known for it.

The PCR contained 60 Vbeta and 13 Jbeta primers. Only in-frame clones appear in the TCRdb table, and some are missing; sequencing was by immunoSEQ multiplex PCR. The sample holds tens of thousands of clones, roughly four fifths seen once. The TCR sequence derives from a man aged 30 to 39 in good health and CMV-seronegative. This chain connects TRBV25-1 to TRBJ1-5, with TRBD1 matching 7 bases. The sequenced sample was PBMCs. The CDR3 DNA reads as TGTGCCAGCAGTGGAGGGACAGTCAATCAGCCCCAGCATTTT. It specifies CASSGGTVNQPQHF.